Below, 4 T cell receptor beta chains from the same sample are listed, as sequenced in a study of blood T cell repertoires in COVID-19. This table comes from immunoSEQ multiplex PCR, and its TCRdb copy is limited to in-frame clones, with some not included. The sample lists 150,000 to 200,000 clones; roughly 77% were seen once. The sample consisted of PBMCs or T cells enriched from blood (not recorded which). The receptors originated from a woman aged 50 to 65 with acute COVID-19.

The rearrangement joins TRBV6-5 to TRBJ2-5, with D possibly being TRBD1 (6 bases). CDR3 length: 14 amino acids. Germline V lookup: CDR1 MNHEY, CDR2 SVGAGI. V gave up 6 bases and J gave up 5 bases, with 16 bases separating them. The CDR3 here is CASRSQGKGETQYF. DNA of the CDR3: TGTGCCAGCAGATCCCAGGGGAAAGGGGAGACCCAGTACTTC.

The chain has TRBV18 and TRBJ1-1; 7 nucleotides match TRBD1. Germline CDR1 KGHSH, CDR2 LQKENI. Trimming cost V 6 bases and J 5 bases; bases outside gene matches: 12. This CDR3 has 15 amino acids. CDR3 sequence reads: CASSSEGGGRTEAFF. The CDR3 bases are TGTGCCAGCTCCTCCGAAGGGGGCGGAAGGACTGAAGCTTTCTTT.

J is TRBJ2-2 and V is TRBV4-2; 8 bases are a match to TRBD2. Trimming cost V 3 bases and J 3 bases; bases outside gene matches: 9. Per the germline V gene, CDR1 is LGHNA and CDR2 is YNFKEQ. This CDR3 spans 17 amino acids. CDR3 loop: CASSHNSGLADTGELFF. The CDR3 DNA sequence: TGTGCCAGCAGCCATAACTCCGGACTAGCCGACACCGGGGAGCTGTTTTTT.

The rearrangement uses TRBV4-1 and TRBJ1-1; 12 nucleotides line up with TRBD1. The junction had 9 bases not matched to a gene; V was cut back by 2 bases and J by 5 bases. The CDR3 has 17 amino acids. Germline CDR1 MGHRA, CDR2 YSYEKL. The CDR3 nucleotides are TGCGCCAGCAGCCAAATAGGGACAGGGGGCGGTGGGACTGAAGCTTTCTTT. It specifies CASSQIGTGGGGTEAFF.